This T cell receptor (beta chain) was identified in a study of metastatic and nonmetastatic thyroid tumors. About the research overall: Repertoire data that came from the blood and tumor or nodule tissue of malignant and benign thyroid patients were compared.

Each patient went into thyroid surgery without having received any treatment. This clone was observed a few times. Its target is not known. As processed by the authors: What underpinned the distant-metastasis classifier for papillary thyroid cancer was the set of CDR3 differences across clinicopathological groups. TCRdb called clones again from the PCR reads with MiXCR. The V and J calls and clone size come from TCRdb's table, not from the authors' own analysis. The sample gives over 45,000 clones, around 20% of which show up once; approximately 3.8% is in the top ten. Notes on the study in general: As reported, TCR beta diversity in blood and tumor was significantly higher in malignant thyroid tumors than in benign nodules.

V gave up 0 bases and J gave up 2 bases, with 5 bases separating them. This CDR3 is built from 14 residues. This sequence was found in a male donor with papillary thyroid cancer or a benign thyroid nodule (not recorded which). Some clones in this sample may be carry-over from other donors' samples. The chain links TRBV12-3 or TRBV12-4 to TRBJ1-5; no clear D gene. Sequenced material: blood. The CDR3, as DNA: TGTGCCAGCAGTTTAGCTAACGGCAATCAGCCCCAGCATTTT. It codes for CASSLANGNQPQHF.